This T cell receptor (beta chain) is drawn from a study of blood T cell repertoires in COVID-19. Trimming took off 1 base at V and 1 base at J, with 10 bases between the two ends. The CDR3 contains 15 residues. Germline V gene sequence: CDR1 LGHNA, CDR2 YSLEER. TCRdb keeps only in-frame clones here, not all; method: immunoSEQ multiplex PCR. Among roughly 120,000 clones listed, roughly nine tenths were seen once. Sequenced input: peripheral blood. The clonotype comes from a man aged 70-80 years who had recovered from COVID-19. The chain recombines TRBV4-3 with TRBJ1-2; D is uncertain. This CDR3 reads CASSQARTINYGYTF. In nucleotides, the CDR3 is TGCGCCAGCAGCCAAGCTAGAACAATTAACTATGGCTACACCTTC.